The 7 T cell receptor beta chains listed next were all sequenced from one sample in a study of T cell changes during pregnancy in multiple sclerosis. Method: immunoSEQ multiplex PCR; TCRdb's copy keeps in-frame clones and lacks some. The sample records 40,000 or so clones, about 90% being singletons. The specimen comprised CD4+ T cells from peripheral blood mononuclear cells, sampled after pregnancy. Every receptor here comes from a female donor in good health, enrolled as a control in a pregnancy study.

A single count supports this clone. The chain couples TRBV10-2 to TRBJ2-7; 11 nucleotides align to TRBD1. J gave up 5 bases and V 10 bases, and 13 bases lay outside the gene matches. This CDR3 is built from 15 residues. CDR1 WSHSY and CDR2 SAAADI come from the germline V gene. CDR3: CATSRPGQGVNEQYF. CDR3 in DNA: TGCGCCACCTCGAGACCGGGACAGGGGGTTAACGAGCAGTACTTC.

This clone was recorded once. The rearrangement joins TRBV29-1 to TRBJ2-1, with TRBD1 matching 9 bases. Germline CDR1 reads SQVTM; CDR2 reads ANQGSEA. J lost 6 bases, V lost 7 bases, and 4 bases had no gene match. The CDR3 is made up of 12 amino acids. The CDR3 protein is CSARQGVNEQFF. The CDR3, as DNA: TGCAGCGCTAGACAGGGGGTCAATGAGCAGTTCTTC.

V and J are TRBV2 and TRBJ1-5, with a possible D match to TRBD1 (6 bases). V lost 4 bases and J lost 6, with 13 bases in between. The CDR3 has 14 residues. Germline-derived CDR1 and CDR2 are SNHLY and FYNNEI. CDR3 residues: CASSGTGLGQPQHF. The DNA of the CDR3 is TGTGCCAGCAGTGGTACAGGGTTAGGTCAGCCCCAGCATTTT.

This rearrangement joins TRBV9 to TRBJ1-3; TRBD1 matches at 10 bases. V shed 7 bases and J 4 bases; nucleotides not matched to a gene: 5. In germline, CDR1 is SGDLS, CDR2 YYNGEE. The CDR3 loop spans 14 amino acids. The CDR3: CASSPGQGGNTIYF. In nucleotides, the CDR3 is TGTGCCAGCTCCCCGGGACAGGGGGGAAACACCATATATTTT. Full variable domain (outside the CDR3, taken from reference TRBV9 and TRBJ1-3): DSGVTQTPKHLITATGQRVTLRCSPRSGDLSVYWYQQSLDQGLQFLIQYYNGEERAKGNILERFSAQQFPDLHSELNLSSLELGDSALYFCASSPGQGGNTIYFGEGSWLTVV.

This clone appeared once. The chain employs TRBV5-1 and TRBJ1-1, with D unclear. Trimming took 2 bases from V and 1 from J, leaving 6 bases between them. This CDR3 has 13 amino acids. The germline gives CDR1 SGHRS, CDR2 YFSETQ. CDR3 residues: CASSFAENTEAFF. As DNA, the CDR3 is TGCGCCAGCAGCTTTGCGGAGAACACTGAAGCTTTCTTT.

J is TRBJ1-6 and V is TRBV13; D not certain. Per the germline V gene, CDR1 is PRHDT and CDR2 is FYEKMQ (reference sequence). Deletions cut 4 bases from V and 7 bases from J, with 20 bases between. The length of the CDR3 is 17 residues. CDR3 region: CASSSSGGQVKNSPLHF. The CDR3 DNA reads TGTGCCAGCAGCTCCTCCGGAGGGCAGGTGAAAAATTCACCCCTCCACTTT.

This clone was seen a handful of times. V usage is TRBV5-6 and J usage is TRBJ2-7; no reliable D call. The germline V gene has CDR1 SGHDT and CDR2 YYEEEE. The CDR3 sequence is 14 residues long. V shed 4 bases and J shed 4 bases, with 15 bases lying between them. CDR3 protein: CASSPTLWAYEQYF. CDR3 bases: TGTGCCAGCAGCCCAACCCTCTGGGCTTACGAGCAGTACTTC.